This TCR beta chain was found in a study of response to subunit inactivated influenza vaccine. Germline assignment: CDR1 MNHEY and CDR2 SMNVEV (reference sequence). This CDR3 comprises 14 residues. The V end was cut by 3 bases, the J end by 6 bases, with 15 bases between. MiXCR was run by TCRdb on the RT-PCR reads, yielding one entry per CDR3 protein. The sample carries 860,000 or so distinct CDR3 sequences, 21% recorded once. The clonotype was recovered from a man aged 45-60 years who received an inactivated influenza vaccine. This material consisted of PBMCs from blood, taken more than 4 days after vaccination. V usage is TRBV27 and J usage is TRBJ2-7; D is possibly TRBD2 (5 bases). CDR3 sequence: CASSLPGSLSEQYF. The CDR3 DNA follows: TGTGCCAGCAGTTTGCCGGGATCGCTCAGCGAGCAGTACTTC.